Listed here are 15 T cell receptor beta chains from one sample, sequenced in a study of T cells in Graves' hyperthyroidism and ophthalmopathy. The CDR3 regions of TCR beta were amplified from RNA transcripts. An initial round of RT-PCR targeting the TCR CDR3 relied on the HTBI primer set. TCRdb re-called the multiplex PCR reads through MiXCR, storing one row per CDR3 protein. The table includes 300,000 to 400,000 distinct CDR3 sequences, 15% to 20% detected once. The sample taken for sequencing was blood. Source of these receptors: a woman between 50 and 59 years old with Graves' hyperthyroidism.

This clonotype was seen more than once but under ten times. The CDR3 is CASSLDPGPRGEQYF. The CDR3, as DNA: TGCGCCAGCAGCTTGGACCCAGGCCCAAGGGGCGAGCAGTACTTC. The rearrangement joins TRBV5-1 to TRBJ2-7, with D perhaps matching TRBD1 (5 bases). Germline lookup yields CDR1 SGHRS and CDR2 YFSETQ. Deletions cut 0 bases from V and 6 bases from J, with 16 bases between. The CDR3 extends over 15 amino acids.

This clonotype appeared many times. V is TRBV3-1 and J is TRBJ2-1; 9 positions agree with TRBD2. Germline V gene data show CDR1 as LGHDT and CDR2 as YNNKEL (reference sequence). CDR3 length equals 15 residues. V lost 7 bases and J lost 7; bases outside the gene matches: 11. CDR3 in DNA: TGTGCCAGCACCCCATGGGCGGGAGGGGAAAATGAGCAGTTCTTC. Translated: CASTPWAGGENEQFF.

This chain connects TRBV5-1 to TRBJ1-6, with 7 bases aligning to TRBD1. V shed 2 bases, J shed 7 bases, and the junction held 6 bases outside the gene matches. Germline V gene sequence: CDR1 SGHRS, CDR2 YFSETQ. The CDR3 runs 15 residues. CDR3 amino acids: CASSFQGGENSPLHF. CDR3 coding DNA: TGCGCCAGCAGCTTTCAGGGGGGGGAGAATTCACCCCTCCACTTT.

A note on this clonotype: A much more abundant neighbour one base away suggests this may be a read error. The V gene is TRBV7-8, the J gene TRBJ2-1; D might be TRBD2 (5 bases). V was clipped by 1 base and J by 7 bases, with 11 bases between them. CDR1 and CDR2 from the germline V gene are SGHVS and FQNEAQ. The CDR3 totals 14 residues. The chain's CDR3 is CASSLGGVANEQFF. DNA of the CDR3: TGTGCCAGCAGCTTAGGGGGAGTAGCGAATGAGCAGTTCTTC. The full variable domain, with the rest looked up from reference TRBV7-8 and TRBJ2-1, is GAGVSQSPRYKVAKRGQDVALRCDPISGHVSLFWYQQALGQGPEFLTYFQNEAQLDKSGLPSDRFFAERPEGSVSTLKIQRTQQEDSAVYLCASSLGGVANEQFFGPGTRLTVL.

This clonotype was recorded at least ten times. This chain connects TRBV7-9 to TRBJ2-6; D is unresolved. The CDR3 sequence is 16 residues long. CDR1 and CDR2 (germline): SEHNR, FQNEAQ (reference sequence). V lost 2 bases and J 2 bases, leaving 10 bases between the germline ends. The CDR3 DNA is TGTGCCAGCAGCTTACGGGCCGGTCCTGGGGCCAACGTCCTGACTTTC. This translates into CASSLRAGPGANVLTF.

This chain connects TRBV6-1 to TRBJ2-7; TRBD2 aligns across 13 bases. V shed 5 bases, J shed 2 bases, and the junction held 3 bases outside the gene matches. CDR3 length equals 15 residues. The germline V gene encodes CDR1 MNHNS and CDR2 SASEGT. The CDR3 DNA reads as TGTGCCAGCAGTTTAGGACTAGCGGGGGCCTACGAGCAGTACGTC. Translated: CASSLGLAGAYEQYV.

As for this clonotype: Sequence at one end of the junction differs from germline and may be a read error. V gene TRBV11-2 combines with J gene TRBJ1-1; possible D gene TRBD1, 5 bases. CDR3 length equals 13 residues. The germline gives CDR1 SGHAT, CDR2 FQNNGV. Here the CDR3 reads CTSSPRGKPEAFF. CDR3 nucleotides: TGTACCAGCAGCCCTAGGGGCAAACCTGAAGCTTTCTTT. The entire variable domain, with the rest obtained from reference TRBV11-2 and TRBJ1-1, is as follows: EAGVAQSPRYKIIEKRQSVAFWCNPISGHATLYWYQQILGQGPKLLIQFQNNGVVDDSQLPKDRFSAERLKGVDSTLKIQPAKLEDSAVYLCTSSPRGKPEAFFGQGTRLTVV.

This clonotype was counted many times. The chain is built from TRBV7-6 and TRBJ1-1, with D possibly TRBD1 on 6 matching bases. The CDR3 loop spans 15 amino acids. The V gene lost 1 base and the J gene lost 4 bases, with 13 bases spanning the gap. Germline V lookup: CDR1 SGHVS, CDR2 FNYEAQ. CDR3 sequence (DNA): TGTGCCAGCAGCTTAGTGCGGGGGCTGGGCACTGAAGCTTTCTTT. Residues: CASSLVRGLGTEAFF.

This clonotype has ten or more counts. The V call is TRBV12-3 or TRBV12-4, the J call TRBJ1-5, with 7 bases fitting TRBD1. V lost 6 bases and J lost 6; bases outside the gene matches: 11. This CDR3 has 15 residues. The CDR3 coding sequence is TGTGCCAGCAGCCGTGGAGGGGGCGCGAGTCAGCCCCAGCATTTT. This codes for CASSRGGGASQPQHF.

V usage is TRBV6-5 and J usage is TRBJ2-3, with TRBD2 matching 9 bases. The CDR3 runs 16 residues. Trimming took 0 bases from V and 0 from J; bases not matched to a gene: 1. The germline gives CDR1 MNHEY, CDR2 SVGAGI. The CDR3 DNA reads TGTGCCAGCAGTTACTCGACTAGCGGAAGCACAGATACGCAGTATTTT. Translation: CASSYSTSGSTDTQYF.

This clonotype was recorded a few times. This chain joins TRBV6-1 and TRBJ2-3; D unresolved. This CDR3 is 14 amino acids long. Trimming removed 2 bases at V and 0 bases at J, with 6 bases between. CDR1 and CDR2 from the germline V gene are MNHNS and SASEGT. CDR3 region: CASSELPSTDTQYF. The CDR3 nucleotides are TGTGCCAGCAGTGAACTACCGAGCACAGATACGCAGTATTTT.

A word on this clonotype: The junction and the germline gene differ at one end; a read error may be behind it. J is TRBJ2-3 and V is TRBV7-3; 8 positions agree with TRBD2. The CDR3 covers 14 residues. CDR1 is SGHTA, CDR2 FQGTGA, per germline. The CDR3, as DNA: TGTGCCAGCAGCCCCAGCGGGAGCATAGATACGCAGTATTTT. Translating gives CASSPSGSIDTQYF.

The J gene is TRBJ2-3, the V gene TRBV20-1, with 8 positions matching TRBD2. Germline loops: CDR1 DFQATT, CDR2 SNEGSKA (reference sequence). J gave up 3 bases and V 6 bases, and 11 bases lay outside the gene matches. CDR3 length equals 15 residues. The CDR3 bases are TGCAGTGCCATACCGAGCGGGAGCGGTACAGATACGCAGTATTTT. Translating it yields CSAIPSGSGTDTQYF.

V usage is TRBV25-1 and J usage is TRBJ2-7; 10 bases agree with TRBD1. J lost 0 bases, V lost 6 bases, and 2 bases had no gene match. Germline CDR1 and CDR2: MGHDK and SYGVNS. The CDR3 contains 14 residues. The CDR3 DNA reads TGTGCCAGCAGCGGGGACAGGGGCTCCTACGAGCAGTACTTC. It translates to CASSGDRGSYEQYF.

The sample holds a few counts of this clonotype. The chain has TRBV5-8 and TRBJ2-1; D uncertain. Per germline, CDR1 SGHTS and CDR2 YDEGEE. This CDR3 is built from 15 residues. V was clipped by 3 bases and J by 0 bases, with 10 bases between them. The CDR3 region is CASSYGTSSYNEQFF. As DNA, the CDR3 is TGTGCCAGCAGCTACGGTACGAGCTCCTACAATGAGCAGTTCTTC.